These 27 T cell receptor beta chains were all obtained from the same sample, sequenced in a study of T cell responses to AZD1222 COVID-19 vaccine. Method: immunoSEQ multiplex PCR; TCRdb's copy keeps in-frame clones and lacks some. Of roughly 150,000 clones listed, around 91% are singletons. The starting material was peripheral blood, obtained on day 0 of AZD1222 vaccination. These receptors all come from an adult in good health.

The CDR3 bases are TGTGCCAGTAATACCGCCGGACGGTCCTATGGCTACACCTTC. Residues: CASNTAGRSYGYTF. The chain employs TRBV19 and TRBJ1-2; D not resolved. V dropped 7 bases and J dropped 4 bases, with 16 bases sitting between them. The CDR3 sequence is 14 residues long. Germline CDR1 is LNHDA and CDR2 is SQIVND (reference sequence).

The chain recombines TRBV28 with TRBJ1-2; D ambiguous. The CDR3 is 13 amino acids. Between the trimmed V and J ends, which lost 6 bases and 5 bases, there was a span of 13 bases. Germline values: CDR1 MDHEN, CDR2 SYDVKM. CDR3 sequence (DNA): TGTGCCAGCAGAGCCGGTTTCGGATATGGCTACACCTTC. This encodes CASRAGFGYGYTF.

V is TRBV29-1 and J is TRBJ2-5; tentatively, D is TRBD1 (6 bases). The CDR3 runs 14 residues. V shed 3 bases and J shed 4 bases, with 15 bases lying between them. The germline gives CDR1 SQVTM, CDR2 ANQGSEA. CDR3 DNA sequence: TGCAGCGTTGAGGGGACACACTCCCTAGAGACCCAGTACTTC. This gives the protein CSVEGTHSLETQYF.

This chain joins TRBV28 and TRBJ2-7, with D perhaps TRBD1 (6 bases). CDR3 size: 16 residues. The V end lost 2 bases, the J end lost 3 bases, and 17 bases lay between the germline ends. Germline-derived CDR1 and CDR2 are MDHEN and SYDVKM. The CDR3: CASSLGGYILFYEQYF. CDR3 in DNA: TGTGCCAGCAGTTTAGGGGGCTATATACTCTTCTACGAGCAGTACTTC.

CDR3 amino acids: CAWSGGTYGGELFF. The CDR3 DNA reads as TGTGCCTGGAGTGGGGGGACATACGGCGGGGAGCTGTTTTTT. The rearrangement uses TRBV30 and TRBJ2-2, with a weak D call TRBD1 (6 bases). From germline, CDR1 is GTSNPN and CDR2 SVGIG (reference sequence). The CDR3 contains 14 residues. Deletions cut 1 base from V and 7 bases from J, with 13 bases between.

This clone appeared a single time. The chain recombines TRBV28 with TRBJ1-6; tentatively, D is TRBD1 (5 bases). The germline V gene encodes CDR1 MDHEN and CDR2 SYDVKM. The CDR3 spans 15 residues. V gave up 4 bases and J gave up 6 bases, with 13 bases separating them. The CDR3 DNA reads as TGTGCCAGCAGTTCGACAGTGGGTTTTAATTCACCCCTCCACTTT. This translates into CASSSTVGFNSPLHF.

The rearrangement joins TRBV28 to TRBJ1-3; D gene ambiguous. The CDR3 sequence is 14 residues long. CDR1 is MDHEN, CDR2 SYDVKM, per germline. The ends were cut back, 5 bases at V and 2 bases at J, with 10 bases in the middle. CDR3 nucleotide sequence: TGTGCCAGCAGTAGGCAGGCAGCTGGAAACACCATATATTTT. It is translated as CASSRQAAGNTIYF.

V gene TRBV10-3 combines with J gene TRBJ1-5; D is undetermined. Trimming pared 4 bases from V and 4 bases from J, leaving 8 bases between. This CDR3 is built from 13 residues. The germline V gene has CDR1 ENHRY and CDR2 SYGVKD. The CDR3 nucleotides are TGTGCCATCAGTGGTCAGGAGAATCAGCCCCAGCATTTT. Translated: CAISGQENQPQHF.

The chain has TRBV11-3 and TRBJ2-3; 7 bases agree with TRBD2. Germline V gene sequence: CDR1 SGHNT, CDR2 YENEEA. This CDR3 has 15 amino acids. With V trimmed by 3 bases and J by 0 bases, 3 bases remained unmatched. The CDR3 sequence: CASSFSGTSTDTQYF. The DNA for the CDR3 is TGTGCCAGCAGCTTCAGCGGGACGAGCACAGATACGCAGTATTTT.

V is TRBV18 and J is TRBJ1-1, with D perhaps matching TRBD1 (6 bases). V gave up 5 bases and J gave up 1 base, with 8 bases separating them. CDR1 is KGHSH, CDR2 LQKENI, per germline. This CDR3 region has 13 residues. CDR3 protein: CASSTTGNTEAFF. The CDR3 nucleotides read TGTGCCAGCTCAACGACAGGGAACACTGAAGCTTTCTTT. The full variable domain, completed using reference TRBV18 and TRBJ1-1, is NAGVMQNPRHLVRRRGQEARLRCSPMKGHSHVYWYRQLPEEGLKFMVYLQKENIIDESGMPKERFSAEFPKEGPSILRIQQVVRGDSAAYFCASSTTGNTEAFFGQGTRLTVV.

The rearrangement uses TRBV5-1 and TRBJ2-7; 11 nucleotides agree with TRBD1. CDR3 length: 16 residues. The ends lost 1 base at V and 4 bases at J; junction bases unmatched: 7. From germline, CDR1 is SGHRS and CDR2 YFSETQ. Here the CDR3 DNA reads TGCGCCAGCAGCTTGTTTGCGGGACAGGGGGTGTACGAGCAGTACTTC. Its translation: CASSLFAGQGVYEQYF.

The V gene is TRBV3-1 (or the pseudogene TRBV3-2), the J gene TRBJ1-1; 7 positions match TRBD1. Looked up from germline, CDR1 is LGHDT and CDR2 is YNNKEL (reference sequence). The trim removed 10 bases at V and 1 base at J, leaving 3 bases unmatched. The length of the CDR3 is 12 residues. The CDR3 sequence is CANRTGNTEAFF. In DNA form, the CDR3 reads TGTGCCAACCGGACAGGGAACACTGAAGCTTTCTTT.

The CDR3: CASSLGTADTQYF. The CDR3 DNA reads TGTGCCAGCAGCTTAGGGACCGCAGATACGCAGTATTTT. V gene TRBV7-9 combines with J gene TRBJ2-3, with unresolved D. In germline, CDR1 is SEHNR, CDR2 FQNEAQ (reference sequence). The CDR3 consists of 13 residues. Deletions cut 1 base from V and 4 bases from J, with 6 bases between.

The chain has TRBV27 and TRBJ2-1; D is unclear. The CDR3 runs to 14 residues. Germline-derived CDR1 and CDR2 are MNHEY and SMNVEV (reference sequence). Trimming pared 8 bases from V and 0 bases from J, leaving 11 bases between. The CDR3 bases are TGTGCCAGCGCGGCAGGAAACTCCTACAATGAGCAGTTCTTC. Translation: CASAAGNSYNEQFF.

V is TRBV9 and J is TRBJ1-1; maybe TRBD1 (6 bases). Germline V gene data show CDR1 as SGDLS and CDR2 as YYNGEE. The CDR3 has 12 residues. The V end was cut by 5 bases, the J end by 4 bases, with 9 bases between. This CDR3 is CASRGAGTEAFF. DNA for the CDR3: TGTGCCAGCAGGGGGGCCGGCACTGAAGCTTTCTTT.

V is TRBV5-5 and J is TRBJ1-1; D unresolved. CDR1 SGHKS and CDR2 YYEKEE come from the germline V gene (reference sequence). This CDR3 comprises 14 residues. Trimming took off 0 bases at V and 7 bases at J, with 13 bases between the two ends. The CDR3 nucleotides read TGTGCCAGCAGCTTGGCCGCGGGAGTGAGTGAAGCTTTCTTT. It codes for CASSLAAGVSEAFF.

This chain links TRBV4-3 with TRBJ1-4, with D possibly TRBD1 on 6 matching bases. Germline CDR1 reads LGHNA; CDR2 reads YSLEER. CDR3 size: 18 residues. Trimming took off 0 bases at V and 5 bases at J, with 19 bases between the two ends. The CDR3 DNA reads as TGCGCCAGCAGCCAAGAGAGAAGTCTTTGGACAGTCAATGAAAAACTGTTTTTT. This sequence encodes CASSQERSLWTVNEKLFF.

This clone showed up just once. V usage is TRBV6-5 and J usage is TRBJ2-7, with TRBD2 as a possible D gene (6 bases). The CDR3 has 16 amino acids. V was pared by 0 bases and J by 0 bases, with 12 bases between. Germline assignment: CDR1 MNHEY and CDR2 SVGAGI. CDR3 sequence (DNA): TGTGCCAGCAGTTACTCTGGAGGGAGGAGCTCCTACGAGCAGTACTTC. As protein: CASSYSGGRSSYEQYF.

The V call is TRBV21-1, the J call TRBJ1-1. TRBV21-1 is tagged as a pseudogene. This CDR3 region has 13 residues. CDR3 sequence: CASSPFKVTEAFF. DNA of the CDR3: TGTGCCAGCAGCCCCTTTAAAGTCACTGAAGCTTTCTTT.

This chain connects TRBV5-6 to TRBJ2-7; either TRBD1 or TRBD2 may supply D (6 bases each). This CDR3 has 15 amino acids. V was cut by 1 base and J by 2 bases, with 13 bases left in between. The germline V gene encodes CDR1 SGHDT and CDR2 YYEEEE. CDR3 sequence reads: CASSLWQGRPYEQYF. CDR3 coding DNA: TGTGCCAGCAGCTTGTGGCAGGGGAGGCCCTACGAGCAGTACTTC.

V gene TRBV27 combines with J gene TRBJ1-4; no clear D gene. Trimming stripped 3 bases from V and 8 bases from J, with 19 bases between. The CDR3 runs 16 residues. CDR1 is MNHEY and CDR2 is SMNVEV in the germline V gene (reference sequence). CDR3 protein: CASSFHGEGTSEKLFF. The CDR3 bases are TGTGCCAGCAGTTTTCACGGGGAGGGAACCAGCGAAAAACTGTTTTTT.

About this clone: A junction end diverges from the germline sequence, so it may reflect a read error. V gene TRBV6-5 combines with J gene TRBJ2-1; no firm D call. This CDR3 spans 12 amino acids. CDR1 MNHEY and CDR2 SVGAGI come from the germline V gene. The CDR3 nucleotides are TGCGCGGTTCGTAGCTCCTACAATGAGCAGTTCTTC. Its translation is CAVRSSYNEQFF.

The V gene is TRBV28, the J gene TRBJ2-1; perhaps D is TRBD1 or TRBD2 (7 bases each). Germline loops: CDR1 MDHEN, CDR2 SYDVKM. The CDR3 runs 19 residues. Trimming removed 6 bases from V and 4 bases from J, with 28 bases in between. The CDR3 sequence is CASRSQQGRGLAGYNEQFF. CDR3 sequence (DNA): TGTGCCAGCAGATCGCAACAGGGGAGGGGGTTGGCGGGATACAATGAGCAGTTCTTC. Full variable domain (remainder filled in from reference TRBV28 and TRBJ2-1): DVKVTQSSRYLVKRTGEKVFLECVQDMDHENMFWYRQDPGLGLRLIYFSYDVKMKEKGDIPEGYSVSREKKERFSLILESASTNQTSMYLCASRSQQGRGLAGYNEQFFGPGTRLTVL.

The rearrangement links TRBV27 to TRBJ1-1; D may be TRBD1 (5 bases). V lost 2 bases and J lost 1, with 5 bases in between. The CDR3 covers 13 residues. The germline V gene has CDR1 MNHEY and CDR2 SMNVEV (reference sequence). The CDR3 spells CASSLGANTEAFF. CDR3 DNA sequence: TGTGCCAGCAGTTTAGGGGCGAACACTGAAGCTTTCTTT.

The chain combines TRBV30 with TRBJ2-7, with TRBD2 identical over 10 bases. The V gene end was trimmed by 5 bases and the J gene end by 7 bases; junction bases not matched to a gene: 8. The CDR3 extends over 13 amino acids. Germline CDR1 GTSNPN, CDR2 SVGIG (reference sequence). CDR3 region: CAWGQSSGGEQYF. CDR3 coding DNA: TGTGCCTGGGGCCAGAGTAGCGGGGGGGAGCAGTACTTC. The variable domain in full, with the rest retrieved from reference TRBV30 and TRBJ2-7, is SQTIHQWPATLVQPVGSPLSLECTVEGTSNPNLYWYRQAAGRGLQLLFYSVGIGQISSEVPQNLSASRPQDRQFILSSKKLLLSDSGFYLCAWGQSSGGEQYFGPGTRLTVT.

The CDR3 sequence is CASSPPGLDGYEQFF. DNA of the CDR3: TGTGCCAGCAGCCCGCCGGGACTAGACGGGTATGAGCAGTTCTTC. The chain links TRBV4-2 to TRBJ2-1; 8 bases match TRBD2. The CDR3 consists of 15 residues. Trimming removed 4 bases from V and 8 bases from J; junction bases left unmatched: 10. Germline V lookup: CDR1 LGHNA, CDR2 YNFKEQ.

This chain uses TRBV7-9 with TRBJ1-1; D gene unclear. Germline V gene sequence: CDR1 SEHNR, CDR2 FQNEAQ (reference sequence). The length of the CDR3 is 15 residues. V lost 0 bases, J lost 0 bases, and 8 bases lay in between. The CDR3 nucleotides are TGTGCCAGCAGCTTAGCCTGGCAAATGAACACTGAAGCTTTCTTT. It translates to CASSLAWQMNTEAFF.